This T cell receptor (beta chain) originates from a study of tissue T cells after allogeneic stem cell transplantation. Study-level results: Across patients, clones rarely overlapped, yet motif clusters were shared tissue-specifically. The study did not identify alloreactive or antigen-specific tissue TCRs, and some clones might be persisting host cells.

Germline lookup yields CDR1 KGHPV and CDR2 FQNQEV (reference sequence). CDR3 length: 11 amino acids. The V end was cut by 6 bases, the J end by 8 bases, with 10 bases between. Details on this clone: Its antigen is not identified. Mouse gene names apply. Read coverage stops 1 residue before the CDR3 terminus; the germline J gene supplies the remainder.

TCRdb keeps only in-frame clones here, not all; method: immunoSEQ multiplex PCR. The table includes about 2,200 clones, under 60% detected once. Time point here: mouse harvest day 14 after allogeneic transplant. Mouse grafts combined 10^7 T-cell-depleted bone marrow cells with 10^6 splenic CD5+ T cells. Mice had MHC-mismatched B6 into BALB/c GVHD, sampled day 7 or 14. Input material: lymph node tissue. This receptor was taken from a female BALB/c mouse given C57BL/6 T cells with graft-versus-host disease after an allogeneic hematopoietic cell transplant. The chain recombines TRBV26 with TRBJ1-2; D not resolved. The CDR3 loop reads CASSPGRDYTF. The CDR3 DNA, read in part, is TGTGCCAGCAGCCCCGGGAGGGACTACACC.